These 18 T cell receptor beta chains originate from one sample sequenced in a study of T cells after yellow fever vaccination. TCRdb recomputed calls from the 5' RACE reads with MiXCR, one row per CDR3 protein. Seen here are 310,000 or so distinct CDR3 sequences, around 3.6% observed once, and the top ten hold 23%. The sample consisted of PBMCs, taken on the day of the yellow fever booster vaccination. These receptor sequences come from a young man who received the YFV17D yellow fever vaccine.

This chain uses TRBV7-3 with TRBJ1-6; D call uncertain. Germline CDR1 is SGHTA and CDR2 is FQGTGA. The CDR3 covers 13 residues. With 2 bases removed from V and 1 base from J, the gap between germline ends came to 0 bases. The CDR3 protein is CASSLSYNSPLHF. The CDR3, as DNA: TGTGCCAGCAGCTTATCCTATAATTCACCCCTCCACTTT.

The chain is built from TRBV5-1 and TRBJ1-4; TRBD1 is a possible D gene (5 bases). The germline gives CDR1 SGHRS, CDR2 YFSETQ. This CDR3 comprises 16 residues. V lost 2 bases, J lost 3 bases, and 14 bases lay in between. CDR3 nucleotide sequence: TGCGCCAGCAGCTTAGAAGGAGGGGTATCTAATGAAAAACTGTTTTTT. Translation gives CASSLEGGVSNEKLFF.

The chain joins TRBV13 to TRBJ1-5, with unresolved D. V was cut by 5 bases and J by 5 bases, with 13 bases left in between. Germline V gene sequence: CDR1 PRHDT, CDR2 FYEKMQ (reference sequence). The CDR3 covers 14 residues. CDR3 DNA sequence: TGTGCCAGCAGCCTCCGGGCTTCCGATCAGCCCCAGCATTTT. Protein product: CASSLRASDQPQHF. The complete variable domain, with remaining parts taken from reference TRBV13 and TRBJ1-5, reads AAGVIQSPRHLIKEKRETATLKCYPIPRHDTVYWYQQGPGQDPQFLISFYEKMQSDKGSIPDRFSAQQFSDYHSELNMSSLELGDSALYFCASSLRASDQPQHFGDGTRLSIL.

The chain employs TRBV18 and TRBJ2-5, with D possibly matching TRBD2 (5 bases). The CDR3 contains 14 residues. V gave up 6 bases and J gave up 3 bases, with 14 bases separating them. Germline values: CDR1 KGHSH, CDR2 LQKENI. The CDR3 spells CASSKTTREETQYF. The DNA for the CDR3 is TGTGCCAGCTCGAAGACTACACGGGAAGAGACCCAGTACTTC.

This clonotype was counted only a few times. The V call is TRBV14, the J call TRBJ2-1, with 9 bases identical to TRBD2. CDR3 length: 16 residues. Germline CDR1 is SGHDN and CDR2 is FVKESK. Trimming cost V 0 bases and J 9 bases; bases outside gene matches: 9. CDR3 sequence: CASSQDLAAGGSEQFF. Written as DNA, the CDR3 is TGTGCCAGCAGCCAAGATCTGGCAGCGGGGGGCTCTGAGCAGTTCTTC.

With regard to this clonotype: One junction end does not reproduce the germline sequence, and a read error may be involved. V usage is TRBV6-2 or TRBV6-3 and J usage is TRBJ2-1; 8 nucleotides align to TRBD1. Germline-derived CDR1 and CDR2 are MNHEY and SVGEGT. The CDR3 runs to 16 residues. The DNA for the CDR3 is TGTGCCAGCAGTTACCCCGGGACAGGCCCCTATAATGAGCAGTTCTTC. Its protein product is CASSYPGTGPYNEQFF.

This clonotype was counted ten times or more. The V gene is TRBV10-3, the J gene TRBJ1-3; D gene ambiguous. Trimming took 8 bases from V and 5 from J, leaving 13 bases between them. There are 13 residues in the CDR3. Germline values: CDR1 ENHRY, CDR2 SYGVKD. The CDR3 region has the DNA TGTGCCATCCGCGACCAACCTAGAAACACCATATATTTT. This codes for CAIRDQPRNTIYF.

The sample holds many counts of this clonotype. The chain carries TRBV5-1 and TRBJ1-1, with 7 bases that match TRBD1. Germline trimming cut 0 bases from V and 1 base from J; bases unmatched to any gene: 3. Germline lookup yields CDR1 SGHRS and CDR2 YFSETQ. This CDR3 has 15 residues. The CDR3 region has the DNA TGCGCCAGCAGCTTGGGGACAGGATGGAACACTGAAGCTTTCTTT. This gives the protein CASSLGTGWNTEAFF.

This clonotype was recorded a few times. The gene calls are TRBV30 and TRBJ1-5, with D possibly TRBD1 on 6 matching bases. The CDR3 covers 14 residues. The germline gives CDR1 GTSNPN, CDR2 SVGIG (reference sequence). Deletions cut 2 bases from V and 7 bases from J, with 15 bases between. This chain's CDR3 is CAWSRDNMLQPQHF. The CDR3 DNA reads TGTGCCTGGAGTCGGGACAATATGCTCCAGCCCCAGCATTTT.

The V gene is TRBV2, the J gene TRBJ1-5; D is unclear. With 6 bases removed from V and 0 bases from J, the gap between germline ends came to 9 bases. The germline CDR1 and CDR2 sequences are SNHLY and FYNNEI. This CDR3 has 14 residues. CDR3 bases: TGTGCCAGCAGGACAACTTATAGCAATCAGCCCCAGCATTTT. Its protein is CASRTTYSNQPQHF.

Only a few counts were recorded for this clonotype. V gene TRBV12-3 or TRBV12-4 combines with J gene TRBJ1-2, with TRBD1 matching 7 bases. J was trimmed by 3 bases and V by 1 base; bases with no gene match: 5. The CDR3 loop spans 15 amino acids. The DNA of the CDR3 is TGTGCCAGCAGTTTAGGACAGGGAGGGGACTATGGCTACACCTTC. Its translation: CASSLGQGGDYGYTF.

The sample holds a few counts of this clonotype. The chain uses TRBV6-5 and TRBJ1-1, with 8 bases lining up with TRBD1. The V and J ends lost 2 bases and 1 base, in that order; junction bases with no gene match: 3. The CDR3 loop spans 15 amino acids. Germline V gives CDR1 MNHEY, CDR2 SVGAGI. The CDR3 spells CASSYPGTGNTEAFF. The CDR3 region has the DNA TGTGCCAGCAGTTACCCCGGGACAGGGAACACTGAAGCTTTCTTT.

This clonotype was seen repeatedly, ten times or more. This sequence joins TRBV15 and TRBJ2-1, with TRBD2 matching over 8 bases. The CDR3 runs to 14 residues. The V segment lost 3 bases and the J segment 7 bases; nucleotides outside the gene matches: 5. The germline V gene has CDR1 LNHNV and CDR2 YYDKDF (reference sequence). The CDR3 protein is CATSREAGVNEQFF. In DNA, the CDR3 is TGTGCCACCAGCAGGGAAGCGGGGGTTAATGAGCAGTTCTTC. The entire variable domain, with the rest obtained from reference TRBV15 and TRBJ2-1, is as follows: DAMVIQNPRYQVTQFGKPVTLSCSQTLNHNVMYWYQQKSSQAPKLLFHYYDKDFNNEADTPDNFQSRRPNTSFCFLDIRSPGLGDTAMYLCATSREAGVNEQFFGPGTRLTVL.

In DNA form, the CDR3 reads TGTGCCAGCAGCACTGGGACTCCCGGGGAGACCCAGTACTTC. Protein product: CASSTGTPGETQYF. This rearrangement joins TRBV5-4 to TRBJ2-5; the D gene is possibly TRBD2 (6 bases). Trimming took 4 bases from V and 5 from J, leaving 15 bases between them. CDR3 length equals 14 residues. The germline V gene encodes CDR1 SGHNT and CDR2 YYREEE (reference sequence). Complete variable domain (other parts from reference TRBV5-4 and TRBJ2-5): ETGVTQSPTHLIKTRGQQVTLRCSSQSGHNTVSWYQQALGQGPQFIFQYYREEENGRGNFPPRFSGLQFPNYSSELNVNALELDDSALYLCASSTGTPGETQYFGPGTRLLVL.

This clonotype occurred a few times. The chain recombines TRBV2 with TRBJ2-5; 7 positions match TRBD2. The trim removed 4 bases at V and 0 bases at J, leaving 8 bases unmatched. The CDR3 loop spans 16 amino acids. The germline V gene encodes CDR1 SNHLY and CDR2 FYNNEI. CDR3 coding DNA: TGTGCCAGCAGTGCAGAGCGGGGACCGTACCAAGAGACCCAGTACTTC. Translating it yields CASSAERGPYQETQYF.

Many counts were recorded for this clonotype. V and J are TRBV20-1 and TRBJ1-6; D is possibly TRBD1 (6 bases). The CDR3 contains 16 residues. V lost 0 bases and J lost 8, with 17 bases in between. Germline V lookup: CDR1 DFQATT, CDR2 SNEGSKA (reference sequence). CDR3 DNA sequence: TGCAGTGCTAGAGAGCATACAGGGAGTAGGGATTCACCCCTCCACTTT. Translated, it gives CSAREHTGSRDSPLHF.

In its sample, this clonotype was seen many times. The V gene is TRBV5-1, the J gene TRBJ1-5, with D perhaps matching TRBD1 (5 bases). The CDR3 has 15 residues. V lost 7 bases and J 3 bases, leaving 17 bases between the germline ends. The germline CDR1 and CDR2 sequences are SGHRS and YFSETQ. DNA of the CDR3: TGCGCCAGCGCCCTTGGAGGGGCGAACAATCAGCCCCAGCATTTT. The encoded protein is CASALGGANNQPQHF.

This clonotype was seen at least ten times. The chain has TRBV11-2 and TRBJ2-3; the match to TRBD2 covers 9 bases. Germline V lookup: CDR1 SGHAT, CDR2 FQNNGV. J lost 5 bases, V lost 0 bases, and 15 bases had no gene match. This CDR3 has 19 residues. CDR3 coding DNA: TGTGCCAGCAGCTTAGACCCCCTGAGTTTGCGGGGGGGCCGAGATACGCAGTATTTT. It encodes CASSLDPLSLRGGRDTQYF.